This T cell receptor (beta chain) was retrieved from a study of OX40 agonist ivuxolimab in advanced cancers. Study summary: Each patient was given ivuxolimab into a vein every 2 weeks, at 0.01 to 10 mg/kg.

From germline, CDR1 is MGHDK and CDR2 SYGVNS. V gave up 6 bases and J gave up 5 bases; unmatched junction bases: 4. The CDR3 spans 14 residues. Data came from immunoSEQ multiplex PCR; TCRdb stores just in-frame clones and leaves some out. The repertoire holds about 59,000 clones, with about 90% as singletons. The sample was CD4+ or CD8+ T cells sorted from blood, taken in a trial of the OX40 agonist ivuxolimab. The origin of this receptor is an adult with an advanced solid tumor such as melanoma, head and neck, liver or kidney cancer. This chain links TRBV25-1 with TRBJ1-4, with 9 bases that match TRBD1. The CDR3 region is CASSRQGENEKLFF. The CDR3 DNA sequence: TGTGCCAGCAGCAGACAGGGGGAAAATGAAAAACTGTTTTTT.